These T cell receptor beta chains were read from a single sample in a study of shared clonotypes between healthy human individuals. Produced via immunoSEQ multiplex PCR; TCRdb's table is partial and in-frame only. Here the sample spans 950,000 to 1,100,000 clones, 75% being singletons. Sequenced input: memory CD4+ T cells sorted from blood. The origin of the receptors is a man between 18 and 29 years old in good health. Each CDR3 is given with its conserved first and last residue. The D gene is left open where the match is weak. Size is omitted from some rows. Given values are once, few, many or a class for expanded clones.

D gene	V gene	clone size	J gene	CDR3 DNA	CDR3 protein
TRBD1	TRBV30	.	TRBJ1-2	TGTGCCTGGAGATCACAGGGGGCCAACTATGGCTACACCTTC	CAWRSQGANYGYTF
.	TRBV27	few	TRBJ1-6	TGTGCCAGCAGTTTATCGAAGGGCACATCACCCCTCCACTTT	CASSLSKGTSPLHF
TRBD1	TRBV9	.	TRBJ2-3	TGTGCCAGCAGCGACGACCCCAAAACAGGGGCATCCACAGATACGCAGTATTTT	CASSDDPKTGASTDTQYF
TRBD1	TRBV18	.	TRBJ1-2	TGTGCCAGCTCACCACCGGGTCTGACAGGGCAAGGCTACACCTTC	CASSPPGLTGQGYTF
TRBD1	TRBV15	.	TRBJ2-3	TGTGCCACCGGGACAGGGGTTTCCGATACGCAGTATTTT	CATGTGVSDTQYF
.	TRBV27	many	TRBJ2-1	TGTGCCAGCAGTTTACGGGAGATGGGTAACAATGAGCAGTTCTTC	CASSLREMGNNEQFF
.	TRBV28	.	TRBJ1-2	TGTGCCAGCAGTCCCGCGGACGGCCTTTTTGGCTACACCTTC	CASSPADGLFGYTF
TRBD2	TRBV7-2	.	TRBJ2-5	TGTGCCAGCAGCTTCCAAGCGGGAGGCGGGGAGACCCAGTACTTC	CASSFQAGGGETQYF
.	TRBV5-6	.	TRBJ1-2	TGTGCCAGCAGCCCAGGGACGGATACTAACTATGGCTACACCTTC	CASSPGTDTNYGYTF
.	TRBV7-9	.	TRBJ2-7	TGTGCCAGCAGCTTGGACAGTCAATCCTACGAGCAGTACTTC	CASSLDSQSYEQYF
.	TRBV19	few	TRBJ1-2	TGTGCCAGTAGTATAAGATCGGGTATGGGAAATCTAGGCTACACCTTC	CASSIRSGMGNLGYTF
.	TRBV28	.	TRBJ1-2	TGTGCCAGCAGTTTTTCCAGGGTCTATGGCTACACCTTC	CASSFSRVYGYTF
.	TRBV5-4	.	TRBJ1-3	TGTGCCAGCAGCCAGGACAGCAGAACAGGAAACACCATATATTTT	CASSQDSRTGNTIYF
.	TRBV4-1	once	TRBJ2-7	TGCGCCAGCAGCACCCGCGTGGGGGTAGACGAGCAGTACTTC	CASSTRVGVDEQYF
.	TRBV7-6	few	TRBJ1-2	TGTGCCAGCAGCCTAGGGGTTCTGGGTGGCTACACCTTC	CASSLGVLGGYTF
.	TRBV2	.	TRBJ2-3	TGTGCCAGCAGTTCAACTACCAAGGGGCAGTATTTT	CASSSTTKGQYF
TRBD2	TRBV2	.	TRBJ2-1	TGTGCCAGCAGTGTGGGGACTAGTCTTAATGAGCAGTTCTTC	CASSVGTSLNEQFF
.	TRBV7-2	.	TRBJ2-7	TGTGCCAGCAGATCGAGCGCGGTTACCTACGAGCAGTACTTC	CASRSSAVTYEQYF
.	TRBV30	.	TRBJ2-7	TGTGCCTGGAGCCTAAGAGGCGGACAGAGATCCTACGAGCAGTACTTC	CAWSLRGGQRSYEQYF
.	TRBV10-1	.	TRBJ2-3	TGCGCCAGCAGTGAGTTCGGGAGAGCATCAGATACGCAGTATTTT	CASSEFGRASDTQYF
TRBD1	TRBV5-1	.	TRBJ2-7	TGCGCCAGCAGCCCTCAGGGGGCGGGACCTTCCTACGAGCAGTACTTC	CASSPQGAGPSYEQYF
TRBD1	TRBV28	.	TRBJ2-7	TGTGCCAGCAGAGGGACAGGCCGCTCCTACGAGCAGTACTTC	CASRGTGRSYEQYF
.	TRBV19	.	TRBJ2-6	TGTGCCAGTAGTATGCGAACTGGGGCCAACGTCCTGACTTTC	CASSMRTGANVLTF
TRBD2	TRBV5-4	.	TRBJ2-7	TGTGCCAGCAGCTTGGGACGGGAGGGGTTCCGTCAGTACTTC	CASSLGREGFRQYF
TRBD2	TRBV5-1	.	TRBJ2-7	TGCGCCAGCAGCCTTCAGGCTAGCGGGACCTACGAGCAGTACTTC	CASSLQASGTYEQYF
.	TRBV19	.	TRBJ2-7	TGTGCCAGTAGGGACAGCACCTACGAGCAGTACTTC	CASRDSTYEQYF
TRBD1	TRBV30	.	TRBJ1-6	TGTGCCTGGAGGGAGTGGGACAGGGACAATTCACCCCTCCACTTT	CAWREWDRDNSPLHF
.	TRBV18	.	TRBJ2-7	TGTGCCAGCTCACCACCGGGCCAGTCTTACGAGCAGTACTTC	CASSPPGQSYEQYF
.	TRBV19	.	TRBJ2-1	TGTGCCAGTACCCCCAGGGCCGGGGAACCTAGTTTTGGTGAGCAGTTCTTC	CASTPRAGEPSFGEQFF
.	TRBV27	.	TRBJ1-5	TGTGCCAGCAGACTTAATAGAGACCGGGGTCAGCCCCAGCATTTT	CASRLNRDRGQPQHF
.	TRBV6-1	.	TRBJ2-7	TGTGCCAGCAGCCTCACGACCTACGAGCAGTACTTC	CASSLTTYEQYF
.	TRBV6-4	.	TRBJ2-3	TGTGCCAGCAGTGTAAACCGGGGGGATACGCAGTATTTT	CASSVNRGDTQYF
.	TRBV4-1	.	TRBJ2-7	TGCGCCAGCAGCCACCAGGGGAAGTCGGAAACCTACGAGCAGTACTTC	CASSHQGKSETYEQYF
TRBD2	TRBV4-3	.	TRBJ2-3	TGCGCCAGCAGCCAAGAACCGCCTTCTAGCGGGAGGGTCACAGATACGCAGTATTTT	CASSQEPPSSGRVTDTQYF
.	TRBV28	.	TRBJ1-3	TGTCTACCGAACACCGGGCCTAGGGTCTCTGGAAACACCATATATTTT	CLPNTGPRVSGNTIYF
.	TRBV9	few	TRBJ2-7	TGTGCCAGCAGCGTAGAGCCCGACGGGGTAGGGGCCTCCTACGAGCAGTACTTC	CASSVEPDGVGASYEQYF
TRBD2	TRBV4-3	.	TRBJ2-7	TGCGCCAGCAGCCTAACCCGACTAGCGGTCGGCGAGCAGTACTTC	CASSLTRLAVGEQYF
.	TRBV13	.	TRBJ2-7	TGTGCCAGCAGCGCCAGACCGGGGCTCGAGCAGTACTTC	CASSARPGLEQYF
.	TRBV2	few	TRBJ1-1	TGTGCCAGCAGCGTAGGGAACACTGAAGCTTTCTTT	CASSVGNTEAFF
TRBD2	TRBV7-9	.	TRBJ2-3	TGTGCCAGCAGCCCTGATAGCGGGGGGGCAGATACGCAGTATTTT	CASSPDSGGADTQYF
.	TRBV5-4	.	TRBJ1-6	TGTGCCAGCAGCTTCTCAGGGGCAACGTCACCCCTCCACTTT	CASSFSGATSPLHF
TRBD1	TRBV7-9	.	TRBJ1-4	TGTGCCAGCAGCTCCGGACAGGCCGGAAAACTGTTTTTT	CASSSGQAGKLFF
.	TRBV30	few	TRBJ1-2	TGTGCCTGGAGTGGTGGCGACTATGGCTACACCTTC	CAWSGGDYGYTF
.	TRBV28	.	TRBJ1-2	TGTGCCAGCAGTTTAGGGCTTAACTATGGCTACACCTTC	CASSLGLNYGYTF
TRBD2	TRBV27	.	TRBJ2-7	TGTGCCAGCCGTGGGGGGGGATCCTACGAGCAGTACTTC	CASRGGGSYEQYF
.	TRBV4-3	.	TRBJ1-4	TGCGCCAGCAGCCAAGCCCAGGGGCCAACTAATGAAAAACTGTTTTTT	CASSQAQGPTNEKLFF
.	TRBV7-2	.	TRBJ2-2	TGTGCCAGCAGCTTGTACCGAGCTGCGGGCGGGGAGCTGTTTTTT	CASSLYRAAGGELFF
.	TRBV6-6	few	TRBJ2-3	TGTGCCAGCACGGATCATTCAAGGAGGGGCACAGATACGCAGTATTTT	CASTDHSRRGTDTQYF
.	TRBV16	many	TRBJ1-5	TGTGCCAGCAGCCAAGGTATCAGCAATCAGCCCCAGCATTTT	CASSQGISNQPQHF
.	TRBV7-8	.	TRBJ1-4	TGTGCCAGCAGCCCCGTGGGGGGCCGCTTAAATGAAAAACTGTTTTTT	CASSPVGGRLNEKLFF
.	TRBV15	.	TRBJ2-3	TGTGCCACCAGCCTTAGACAGCGCACAGATACGCAGTATTTT	CATSLRQRTDTQYF
.	TRBV28	.	TRBJ2-2	TGTGCCAGCACCTCCCCCCCCGGGGAGCTGTTTTTT	CASTSPPGELFF
.	TRBV5-1	.	TRBJ2-1	TGCGCCAGCAGCTTGGGGGGGTTCTCCTACAATGAGCAGTTCTTC	CASSLGGFSYNEQFF